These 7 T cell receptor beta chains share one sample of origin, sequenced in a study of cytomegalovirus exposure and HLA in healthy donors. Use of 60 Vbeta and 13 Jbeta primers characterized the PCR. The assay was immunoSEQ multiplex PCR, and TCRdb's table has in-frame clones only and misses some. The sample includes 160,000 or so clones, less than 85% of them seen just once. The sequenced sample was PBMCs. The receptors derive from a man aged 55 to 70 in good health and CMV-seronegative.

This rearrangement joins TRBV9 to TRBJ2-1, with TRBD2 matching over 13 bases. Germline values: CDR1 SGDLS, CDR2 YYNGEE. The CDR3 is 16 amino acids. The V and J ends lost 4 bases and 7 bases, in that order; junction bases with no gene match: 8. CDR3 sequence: CASSPRLAGGWNEQFF. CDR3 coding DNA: TGTGCCAGCAGCCCAAGACTAGCGGGAGGATGGAATGAGCAGTTCTTC.

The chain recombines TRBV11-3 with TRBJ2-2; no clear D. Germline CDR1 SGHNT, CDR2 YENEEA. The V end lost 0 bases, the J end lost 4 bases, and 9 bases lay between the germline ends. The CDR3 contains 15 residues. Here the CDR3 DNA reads TGTGCCAGCAGCTTAGATGGGCAGACCACCGGGGAGCTGTTTTTT. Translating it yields CASSLDGQTTGELFF.

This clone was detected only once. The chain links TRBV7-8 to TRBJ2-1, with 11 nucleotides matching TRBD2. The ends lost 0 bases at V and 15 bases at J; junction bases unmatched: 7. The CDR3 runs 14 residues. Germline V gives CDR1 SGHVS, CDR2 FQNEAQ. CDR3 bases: TGTGCCAGCAGCTTAGCCCCTAGCGGGGGGTGGGGGTTCTTC. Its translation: CASSLAPSGGWGFF.

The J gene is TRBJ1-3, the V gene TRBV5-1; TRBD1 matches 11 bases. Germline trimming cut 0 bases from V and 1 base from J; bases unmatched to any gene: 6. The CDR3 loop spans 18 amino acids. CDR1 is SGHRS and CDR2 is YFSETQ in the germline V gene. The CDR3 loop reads CASSLELGTGGSGNTIYF. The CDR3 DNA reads TGCGCCAGCAGCTTGGAGTTAGGGACAGGGGGATCTGGAAACACCATATATTTT.

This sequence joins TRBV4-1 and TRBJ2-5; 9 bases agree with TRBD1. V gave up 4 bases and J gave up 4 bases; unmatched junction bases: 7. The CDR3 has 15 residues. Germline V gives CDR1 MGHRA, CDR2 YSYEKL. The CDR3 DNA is TGCGCCAGCAGCCGAACCACAGGGGGCGTAGAGACCCAGTACTTC. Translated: CASSRTTGGVETQYF.

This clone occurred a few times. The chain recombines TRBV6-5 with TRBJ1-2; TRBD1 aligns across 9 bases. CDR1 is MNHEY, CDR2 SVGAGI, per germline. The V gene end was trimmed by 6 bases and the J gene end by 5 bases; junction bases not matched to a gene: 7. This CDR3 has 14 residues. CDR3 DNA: TGTGCCAGCAGCGATACAGGGGGCGCATATGGCTACACCTTC. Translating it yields CASSDTGGAYGYTF.

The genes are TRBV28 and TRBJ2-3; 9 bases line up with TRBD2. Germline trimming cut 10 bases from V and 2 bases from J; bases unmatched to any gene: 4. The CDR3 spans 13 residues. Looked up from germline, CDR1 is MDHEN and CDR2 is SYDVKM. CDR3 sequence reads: CAIAGGDTDTQYF. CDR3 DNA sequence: TGTGCCATCGCGGGGGGGGACACAGATACGCAGTATTTT.